This entry lists 28 T cell receptor beta chains sequenced from one sample in a study of T cell changes during pregnancy in multiple sclerosis (dated by TCRdb to between 2017 and 2020). Library preparation used the immunoSEQ multiplex PCR assay. Here the immuneACCESS table is served through TCRdb, limited to in-frame sequences with V and J called. Missing clones are a known gap in these copies; in checked studies unresolved V genes cover under half, and the rest lacks a known reason. This sample holds tens of thousands of clones; approximately 90% were observed only once. Jointly, the top ten make up over 5% of the sample. Sequenced material: CD8+ T cells from peripheral blood mononuclear cells, taken after pregnancy. All receptors derive from a female donor in good health, enrolled as a control in a pregnancy study.

The chain uses TRBV5-6 and TRBJ1-6; 8 bases are a match to TRBD1. This CDR3 is 16 amino acids long. CDR1 is SGHDT and CDR2 is YYEEEE in the germline V gene. V shed 3 bases and J 9 bases; nucleotides not matched to a gene: 11. The CDR3 nucleotides read TGTGCCAGCAGCTGGACCCCGGACAGGGTTGGTTCACCCCTCCACTTT. Translated: CASSWTPDRVGSPLHF.

The rearrangement joins TRBV30 to TRBJ2-1; TRBD1 matches at 7 bases. The CDR3 has 14 residues. Per the germline V gene, CDR1 is GTSNPN and CDR2 is SVGIG (reference sequence). V lost 7 bases, J lost 3 bases, and 9 bases stayed unmatched. CDR3 DNA sequence: TGTGCCTCCTCCCCGACAGGGAACTACAATGAGCAGTTCTTC. The encoded protein is CASSPTGNYNEQFF.

The chain combines TRBV7-9 with TRBJ1-2; 8 nucleotides agree with TRBD1. Germline CDR1 SEHNR, CDR2 FQNEAQ (reference sequence). The junction had 6 bases not matched to a gene; V was cut back by 3 bases and J by 6 bases. The CDR3 covers 14 residues. Here the CDR3 DNA reads TGTGCCAGCAGCTTTAACAGGGGGTTCGATGGCTACACCTTC. Translating it yields CASSFNRGFDGYTF. Complete variable domain (other parts from reference TRBV7-9 and TRBJ1-2): DTGVSQNPRHKITKRGQNVTFRCDPISEHNRLYWYRQTLGQGPEFLTYFQNEAQLEKSRLLSDRFSAERPKGSFSTLEIQRTEQGDSAMYLCASSFNRGFDGYTFGSGTRLTVV.

This clone came up a few times. The J gene is TRBJ1-5, the V gene TRBV7-8; D gene unclear. The CDR3 loop spans 14 amino acids. The germline CDR1 and CDR2 sequences are SGHVS and FQNEAQ. Trimming took 0 bases from V and 8 from J, leaving 11 bases between them. CDR3 loop: CASSLAQTMEPQHF. CDR3 coding DNA: TGTGCCAGCAGCTTAGCACAGACAATGGAGCCCCAGCATTTT.

This sequence joins TRBV27 and TRBJ1-5, with unresolved D. Germline values: CDR1 MNHEY, CDR2 SMNVEV (reference sequence). The CDR3 consists of 16 residues. Trimming removed 5 bases from V and 2 bases from J, with 16 bases in between. CDR3 protein: CASSPRFRPGNQPQHF. The CDR3 DNA sequence: TGTGCCAGCAGTCCAAGGTTCAGGCCCGGCAATCAGCCCCAGCATTTT.

This chain uses TRBV5-1 with TRBJ2-7; 9 nucleotides line up with TRBD1. Germline V CDR1 and CDR2: SGHRS, YFSETQ. The CDR3 length is 15 residues. V dropped 0 bases and J dropped 5; count of bases not matched to a gene: 6. The CDR3 nucleotides are TGCGCCAGCAGCTTGGTCGGGGACAGGGTCGACGAGCAGTACTTC. This translates into CASSLVGDRVDEQYF.

The chain recombines TRBV27 with TRBJ2-1; tentatively, D is TRBD2 (7 bases). The V gene's germline CDR1 is MNHEY and CDR2 SMNVEV (reference sequence). The CDR3 consists of 15 residues. V lost 2 bases and J 4 bases, leaving 12 bases between the germline ends. The CDR3 sequence is CASSLGGGWYNEQFF. For the CDR3, the DNA is TGTGCCAGCAGTTTAGGGGGGGGCTGGTACAATGAGCAGTTCTTC.

The J gene is TRBJ2-7, the V gene TRBV6-5, with 8 positions matching TRBD1. This CDR3 has 14 amino acids. Germline V CDR1 and CDR2: MNHEY, SVGAGI. After removal of 5 bases from V and 1 base from J, the junction contained 4 bases not matched to a gene. The CDR3 here is CASSPGTGSYEQYF. The CDR3 nucleotides read TGTGCCAGCAGTCCCGGGACAGGATCCTACGAGCAGTACTTC.

J is TRBJ2-7 and V is TRBV7-8, with TRBD2 matching 8 bases. The CDR3 loop spans 12 amino acids. J was trimmed by 5 bases and V by 5 bases; bases with no gene match: 2. From germline, CDR1 is SGHVS and CDR2 FQNEAQ. This chain's CDR3 is CASSRGGDEQYF. DNA of the CDR3: TGTGCCAGCAGCCGGGGGGGGGACGAGCAGTACTTC. Based on the CDR3 plus reference TRBV7-8 and TRBJ2-7, the full variable domain is GAGVSQSPRYKVAKRGQDVALRCDPISGHVSLFWYQQALGQGPEFLTYFQNEAQLDKSGLPSDRFFAERPEGSVSTLKIQRTQQEDSAVYLCASSRGGDEQYFGPGTRLTVT.

This clone showed up just once. The chain combines TRBV9 with TRBJ2-2, with TRBD2 matching over 8 bases. The germline V gene encodes CDR1 SGDLS and CDR2 YYNGEE. Trimming took 3 bases from V and 7 from J; bases not matched to a gene: 5. CDR3 length: 14 residues. The CDR3 bases are TGTGCCAGCAGCGACGGCGGGGGGAACGGGGAGCTGTTTTTT. Translation gives CASSDGGGNGELFF.

This chain uses TRBV7-8 with TRBJ2-2; D is ambiguous. V lost 1 base and J lost 0, with 15 bases in between. Germline assignment: CDR1 SGHVS and CDR2 FQNEAQ. The CDR3 spans 18 residues. The CDR3 region has the DNA TGTGCCAGCAGCTTAGTTTTATCCCCCTCAGCGAACACCGGGGAGCTGTTTTTT. Its translation: CASSLVLSPSANTGELFF. Full variable domain (missing parts from reference TRBV7-8 and TRBJ2-2): GAGVSQSPRYKVAKRGQDVALRCDPISGHVSLFWYQQALGQGPEFLTYFQNEAQLDKSGLPSDRFFAERPEGSVSTLKIQRTQQEDSAVYLCASSLVLSPSANTGELFFGEGSRLTVL.

V usage is TRBV7-2 and J usage is TRBJ1-2; the D gene is possibly TRBD1 (5 bases). Per the germline V gene, CDR1 is SGHTA and CDR2 is FQGNSA. Trimming cost V 1 base and J 4 bases, with 16 bases left between them. The CDR3 is made up of 16 amino acids. CDR3 nucleotides: TGTGCCAGCAGCTTAGGAGTTGCCAGGGCCGCCTATGGCTACACCTTC. Translated, it gives CASSLGVARAAYGYTF.

The V and J genes are TRBV6-1 and TRBJ1-3, with D uncertain. Trimming pared 3 bases from V and 0 bases from J, leaving 12 bases between. Germline V gene lookup returns CDR1 MNHNS and CDR2 SASEGT. The CDR3 contains 16 residues. CDR3 protein: CASSDLGVGSGNTIYF. The CDR3 region has the DNA TGTGCCAGCAGTGACTTAGGAGTGGGCTCTGGAAACACCATATATTTT.

Here the CDR3 DNA reads TGTGCCAGCAGCTCTGGCCCGGCGGGTGAAGCTTTCTTT. This sequence encodes CASSSGPAGEAFF. The chain employs TRBV5-4 and TRBJ1-1; D uncertain. Between the trimmed V and J ends, which lost 3 bases and 7 bases, there was a span of 13 bases. Looked up from germline, CDR1 is SGHNT and CDR2 is YYREEE (reference sequence). The CDR3 totals 13 residues. Combining the CDR3 with reference TRBV5-4 and TRBJ1-1 gives the whole variable domain ETGVTQSPTHLIKTRGQQVTLRCSSQSGHNTVSWYQQALGQGPQFIFQYYREEENGRGNFPPRFSGLQFPNYSSELNVNALELDDSALYLCASSSGPAGEAFFGQGTRLTVV.

The chain has TRBV29-1 and TRBJ2-1; the match to TRBD2 covers 9 bases. The CDR3 runs 13 residues. Looked up from germline, CDR1 is SQVTM and CDR2 is ANQGSEA. V gave up 6 bases and J gave up 10 bases; unmatched junction bases: 10. The DNA for the CDR3 is TGCAGCGTCTTAGGCGGGGGGGCAAGGGAGCAGTTCTTC. Translating gives CSVLGGGAREQFF.

The chain employs TRBV29-1 and TRBJ1-3; 8 bases are a match to TRBD1. V lost 7 bases to trimming and J lost 5 bases; unmatched junction nucleotides: 1. CDR3 length equals 11 residues. The germline V gene has CDR1 SQVTM and CDR2 ANQGSEA. This chain's CDR3 is CSGQGRNTIYF. Here the CDR3 DNA reads TGCAGCGGACAGGGGCGAAACACCATATATTTT.

The chain uses TRBV9 and TRBJ2-2, with 9 bases fitting TRBD1. With V trimmed by 3 bases and J by 7 bases, 7 bases remained unmatched. CDR1 is SGDLS and CDR2 is YYNGEE in the germline V gene. The CDR3 is 15 amino acids. The CDR3 nucleotides read TGTGCCAGCAGCGCTAGGGACAGGGCTGGCGGGGAGCTGTTTTTT. Amino acid sequence: CASSARDRAGGELFF.

V and J are TRBV27 and TRBJ2-3, with D uncertain. Trimming stripped 3 bases from V and 8 bases from J, with 12 bases between. CDR3 length: 13 residues. Per the germline V gene, CDR1 is MNHEY and CDR2 is SMNVEV (reference sequence). The chain's CDR3 is CASSLAALGTQYF. The DNA of the CDR3 is TGTGCCAGCAGTTTGGCGGCCCTTGGTACGCAGTATTTT.

V usage is TRBV6-6 and J usage is TRBJ1-4; D remains ambiguous. The CDR3 sequence is 13 residues long. The germline CDR1 and CDR2 sequences are MNHNY and SVGAGI (reference sequence). V was clipped by 6 bases and J by 8 bases, with 13 bases between them. CDR3 amino acids: CASRPTLGEKLFF. CDR3 in DNA: TGTGCCAGCAGGCCTACCCTCGGGGAAAAACTGTTTTTT.

The V gene is TRBV19, the J gene TRBJ2-7; TRBD2 might be the D (5 bases). The V and J ends lost 4 bases and 4 bases respectively, with 14 bases between them. The germline CDR1 and CDR2 sequences are LNHDA and SQIVND (reference sequence). This CDR3 spans 14 amino acids. CDR3 sequence: CASSTRGRDYEQYF. CDR3 DNA sequence: TGTGCCAGTAGTACAAGAGGACGGGATTACGAGCAGTACTTC.

J is TRBJ2-1 and V is TRBV2; 7 positions match TRBD2. From germline, CDR1 is SNHLY and CDR2 FYNNEI. This CDR3 has 14 amino acids. V dropped 6 bases and J dropped 4; count of bases not matched to a gene: 6. CDR3: CASRGGTLYNEQFF. The CDR3 bases are TGTGCCAGCAGGGGGGGGACCTTGTACAATGAGCAGTTCTTC.

The CDR3 DNA follows: TGTGCCAGCAGGAGCCCAGGGGCCAATTCACCCCTCCACTTT. This gives the protein CASRSPGANSPLHF. The J gene is TRBJ1-6, the V gene TRBV6-6, with D possibly being TRBD1 (6 bases). The V end lost 6 bases, the J end lost 7 bases, and 13 bases lay between the germline ends. The germline CDR1 and CDR2 sequences are MNHNY and SVGAGI (reference sequence). The CDR3 contains 14 residues.

The chain carries TRBV11-2 and TRBJ1-4; D might be TRBD1 (5 bases). The V end lost 2 bases, the J end lost 7 bases, and 14 bases lay between the germline ends. This CDR3 comprises 15 residues. In germline, CDR1 is SGHAT, CDR2 FQNNGV. The CDR3 is CASSLRVRDLEKLFF. The DNA for the CDR3 is TGTGCCAGCAGCTTAAGAGTCAGGGATCTTGAAAAACTGTTTTTT.

This chain joins TRBV25-1 and TRBJ2-7, with 7 bases fitting TRBD2. V gave up 7 bases and J gave up 11 bases; unmatched junction bases: 8. The CDR3 loop spans 11 amino acids. Germline V lookup: CDR1 MGHDK, CDR2 SYGVNS. Here the CDR3 DNA reads TGTGCCAGCACCGAGGGAGGGATAAAGTACTTC. Amino acid sequence: CASTEGGIKYF.

The CDR3 nucleotides are TGTGCCAGCAGCCTCGGGGGGAGATCCTACGAGCAGTACTTC. Residues: CASSLGGRSYEQYF. V usage is TRBV9 and J usage is TRBJ2-7, with 7 bases fitting TRBD2. The CDR3 is made up of 14 amino acids. Germline V gene data show CDR1 as SGDLS and CDR2 as YYNGEE. J lost 1 base, V lost 4 bases, and 5 bases had no gene match.

The chain joins TRBV4-3 to TRBJ1-5; TRBD1 aligns across 8 bases. There are 16 residues in the CDR3. From germline, CDR1 is LGHNA and CDR2 YSLEER. V shed 3 bases, J shed 2 bases, and the junction held 6 bases outside the gene matches. CDR3 DNA: TGCGCCAGCAGCCAGGACTTGGACAGGGGCAATCAGCCCCAGCATTTT. Translating it yields CASSQDLDRGNQPQHF.

This chain uses TRBV4-3 with TRBJ2-7; TRBD1 agrees at 9 bases. This CDR3 contains 17 residues. Looked up from germline, CDR1 is LGHNA and CDR2 is YSLEER. The J segment lost 5 bases and the V segment lost 1 base, leaving 12 bases of the junction unmatched. The CDR3 here is CASSQVSGTGFVNEQYF. In nucleotides, the CDR3 is TGCGCCAGCAGCCAAGTTTCCGGGACAGGGTTTGTAAACGAGCAGTACTTC.

This chain connects TRBV27 to TRBJ1-2, with D possibly being TRBD1 (5 bases). This CDR3 contains 14 residues. Deletions cut 2 bases from V and 5 bases from J, with 12 bases between. Germline V CDR1 and CDR2: MNHEY, SMNVEV (reference sequence). The CDR3: CASSLSRVGYGYTF. The CDR3 coding sequence is TGTGCCAGCAGTTTAAGCAGGGTTGGGTATGGCTACACCTTC.